This TCR beta chain was sequenced in a study of T cells in Graves' hyperthyroidism and ophthalmopathy. The trim removed 4 bases at V and 7 bases at J, leaving 7 bases unmatched. In germline, CDR1 is SNHLY, CDR2 FYNNEI. This CDR3 has 14 residues. RNA transcripts served as the template for amplifying TCR beta CDR3 regions. The HTBI primer set served for first-round RT-PCR of the TCR CDR3. TCRdb re-analysed the multiplex PCR reads in MiXCR, keeping a single row per CDR3 protein. Among 40,000 to 55,000 distinct CDR3 sequences listed, around 49% were seen once. This TCR was sampled from a woman in her 50s with Graves' hyperthyroidism. The chain links TRBV2 to TRBJ2-7; 10 bases map to TRBD2. Sequencing used peripheral blood or thyroid tissue (not recorded which). The CDR3 is CASSGRLAGEEQYF. CDR3 nucleotides: TGTGCCAGCAGTGGACGGCTAGCGGGAGAAGAGCAGTACTTC.